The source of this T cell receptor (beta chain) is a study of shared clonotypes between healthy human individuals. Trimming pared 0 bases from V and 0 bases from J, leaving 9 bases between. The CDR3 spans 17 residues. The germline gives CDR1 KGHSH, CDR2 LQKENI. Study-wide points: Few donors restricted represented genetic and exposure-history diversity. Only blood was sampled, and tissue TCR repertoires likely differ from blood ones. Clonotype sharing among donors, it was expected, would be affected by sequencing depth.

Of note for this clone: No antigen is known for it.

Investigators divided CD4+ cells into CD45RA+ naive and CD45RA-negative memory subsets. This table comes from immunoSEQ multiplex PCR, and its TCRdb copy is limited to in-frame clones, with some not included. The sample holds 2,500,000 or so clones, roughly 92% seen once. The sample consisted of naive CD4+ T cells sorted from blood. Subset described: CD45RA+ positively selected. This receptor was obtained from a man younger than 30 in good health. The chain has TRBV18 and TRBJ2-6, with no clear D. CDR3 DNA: TGTGCCAGCTCACCACCGTCAGGCCTCTCTGGGGCCAACGTCCTGACTTTC. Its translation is CASSPPSGLSGANVLTF.